This is a list of T cell receptor beta chains from one sample in a study of identical twins. TCRdb fed the 5' RACE reads into MiXCR, producing one record per CDR3 protein. The sample consists of approximately 490,000 distinct CDR3 sequences, more than 20% of them appearing once. The same sample was also used in a study of yellow fever vaccine responses in identical twins.

The sequenced sample consisted of CD4+ T cells sorted from blood. The source of these receptors is a woman younger than 30 in good health. The conserved cysteine and the conserved F or W are not part of the CDR3 here. The D gene is left open where the match is weak.

j_call v_call d_call cdr3_aa
TRBJ1-1 TRBV20-1 TRBD1 SAQGQGTNTEAF
TRBJ1-5 TRBV24-1 NA ATSVGGPQPQH
TRBJ1-2 TRBV12-3/TRBV12-4 TRBD1 ASSQTTGGSYGYT
TRBJ2-7 TRBV10-3 TRBD1 AITGAGGKGEQY
TRBJ2-7 TRBV6-5 TRBD1 ASSYSVLRQGVYEQY
TRBJ1-1 TRBV5-1 NA ASSFYLNTEAF
TRBJ2-7 TRBV12-3/TRBV12-4 NA ASSLQLPPEQY
TRBJ2-1 TRBV14 TRBD1 ASSQWFDRAYNEQF
TRBJ2-5 TRBV5-1 TRBD2 ASSSAPSGRGETQY
TRBJ2-2 TRBV5-1 TRBD2 ASSHPSGGTGELF
TRBJ2-3 TRBV27 NA ASSLGKSEHDTQY